A single sample is the source of the 3 T cell receptor beta chains below, sequenced in a study of blood T cell repertoires in COVID-19. Here immunoSEQ multiplex PCR was the method, and the copy in TCRdb shows in-frame clones only, minus some. The repertoire holds some 460,000 clones, with 70% to 90% as singletons. The sequencing input was PBMCs or T cells enriched from blood (not recorded which). These receptors were collected from a woman between 18 and 29 years old with acute COVID-19.

This clone was seen a few times. This rearrangement joins TRBV5-3 to TRBJ2-7; D not certain. TRBV5-3 is identified as an open reading frame with a role that is uncertain. This CDR3 comprises 14 residues. The V end lost 4 bases, the J end lost 0 bases, and 11 bases lay between the germline ends. Here the CDR3 reads CARSPPTTSYEQYF. In nucleotides, the CDR3 is TGTGCCAGAAGCCCCCCCACTACCTCCTACGAGCAGTACTTC.

In its sample, this clone was seen a few times. This chain connects TRBV6-1 to TRBJ2-1; 8 bases line up with TRBD2. Germline trimming cut 0 bases from V and 9 bases from J; bases unmatched to any gene: 10. This CDR3 has 16 residues. Germline V CDR1 and CDR2: MNHNS, SASEGT. In DNA, the CDR3 is TGTGCCAGCAGTGAAGCGGGAGCGGGGGCCTCCAGTGAGCAGTTCTTC. Residues: CASSEAGAGASSEQFF.

This sequence joins TRBV7-2 and TRBJ2-7; 8 nucleotides match TRBD1. CDR1 SGHTA and CDR2 FQGNSA come from the germline V gene. Trimming removed 3 bases from V and 5 bases from J; junction bases left unmatched: 6. The CDR3 is made up of 14 amino acids. CDR3 coding DNA: TGTGCCAGCAGCTTTGGGGACAGGTTAGACGAGCAGTACTTC. Translated: CASSFGDRLDEQYF.